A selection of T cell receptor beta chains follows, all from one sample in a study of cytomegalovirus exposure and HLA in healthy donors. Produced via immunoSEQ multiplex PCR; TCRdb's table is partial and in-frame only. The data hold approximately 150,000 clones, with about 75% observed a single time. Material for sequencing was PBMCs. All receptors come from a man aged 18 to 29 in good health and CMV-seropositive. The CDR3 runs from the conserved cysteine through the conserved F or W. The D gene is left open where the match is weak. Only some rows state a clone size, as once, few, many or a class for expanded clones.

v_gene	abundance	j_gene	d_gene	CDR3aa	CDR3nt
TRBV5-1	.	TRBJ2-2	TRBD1	CASSLDSSGGNTGELFF	TGCGCCAGCAGCTTGGATTCGTCAGGGGGGAACACCGGGGAGCTGTTTTTT
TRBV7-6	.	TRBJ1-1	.	CASSMSLQDTEAFF	TGTGCCAGCAGCATGAGCTTGCAAGACACTGAAGCTTTCTTT
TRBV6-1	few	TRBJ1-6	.	CASSDFRNSPLHF	TGTGCCAGCAGTGATTTTAGAAATTCACCCCTCCACTTT
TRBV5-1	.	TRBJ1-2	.	CASSLDRGGPYGYTF	TGCGCCAGCAGCTTGGATCGGGGGGGCCCATATGGCTACACCTTC
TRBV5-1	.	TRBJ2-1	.	CASRAVPTGTEQFF	TGCGCCAGCCGGGCCGTCCCAACAGGGACTGAGCAGTTCTTC
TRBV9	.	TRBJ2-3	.	CASSVESTQYF	TGTGCCAGCAGCGTAGAGAGTACGCAGTATTTT
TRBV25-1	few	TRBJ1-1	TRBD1	CASSTQGAGTEAFF	TGTGCCAGCAGTACTCAGGGGGCAGGCACTGAAGCTTTCTTT
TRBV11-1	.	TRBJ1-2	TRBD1	CASSSDREDGYTF	TGTGCCAGCAGCTCTGACAGGGAGGATGGCTACACCTTC
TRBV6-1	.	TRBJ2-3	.	CAWGRISGDTQYF	TGTGCCTGGGGGAGGATCTCCGGAGATACGCAGTATTTT
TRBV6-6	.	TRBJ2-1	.	CASTAAVSSEQFF	TGTGCCAGCACCGCAGCGGTCTCGAGCGAGCAGTTCTTC
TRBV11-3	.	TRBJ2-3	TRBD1	CASSLGDRASTDTQYF	TGTGCCAGCTCTTTGGGGGACAGGGCCAGCACAGATACGCAGTATTTT
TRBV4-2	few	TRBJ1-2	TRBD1	CASSQGLTTGGAEGYTF	TGTGCCAGCAGCCAAGGGTTAACGACAGGGGGGGCTGAAGGCTACACCTTC
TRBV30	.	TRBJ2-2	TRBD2	CAWAVGLAGSGELFF	TGTGCCTGGGCAGTTGGACTAGCGGGATCCGGGGAGCTGTTTTTT
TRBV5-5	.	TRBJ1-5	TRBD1	CASSFDRGDQPQHF	TGTGCCAGCAGCTTTGACAGGGGCGATCAGCCCCAGCATTTT
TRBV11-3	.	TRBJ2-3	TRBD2	CASSLGVAGYTDTQYF	TGTGCCAGCAGCTTAGGGGTAGCGGGGTACACAGATACGCAGTATTTT
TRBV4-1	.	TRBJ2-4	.	CASSHGQRVAGNIQYF	TGCGCCAGCAGCCATGGTCAGCGGGTGGCCGGAAACATTCAGTACTTC
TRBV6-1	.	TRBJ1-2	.	CASSLAGQGGYTF	TGTGCCAGCAGCCTGGCCGGCCAGGGTGGCTACACCTTC
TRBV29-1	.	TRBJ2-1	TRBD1	CSDRRDRVTFF	TGCAGCGATCGCCGGGACAGGGTCACGTTCTTC
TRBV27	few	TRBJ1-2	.	CASSLQGSYGYTF	TGTGCCAGCAGTTTACAGGGCTCCTATGGCTACACCTTC
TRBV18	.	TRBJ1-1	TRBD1	CASSLQTGGGFTEAFF	TGTGCCAGCTCACTCCAGACAGGGGGCGGTTTCACTGAAGCTTTCTTT
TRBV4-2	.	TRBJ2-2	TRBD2	CASSQGANSGGPGSGELFF	TGTGCCAGCAGCCAAGGGGCTAATAGCGGGGGGCCGGGGTCCGGGGAGCTGTTTTTT
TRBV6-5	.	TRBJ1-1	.	CASSYEGWPEAFF	TGTGCCAGCAGTTACGAGGGTTGGCCTGAAGCTTTCTTT
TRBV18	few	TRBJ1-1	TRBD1	CASSPQGADTEAFF	TGTGCCAGCTCACCTCAGGGGGCTGACACTGAAGCTTTCTTT
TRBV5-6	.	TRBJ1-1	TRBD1	CASSLLRGGQVNTEAFF	TGTGCCAGCAGCTTATTGAGGGGGGGACAGGTGAACACTGAAGCTTTCTTT
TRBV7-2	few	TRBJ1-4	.	CASTLGTLNEKLFF	TGTGCCAGCACCCTCGGGACTTTGAATGAAAAACTGTTTTTT
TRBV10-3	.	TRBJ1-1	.	CAISPTLNTEAFF	TGTGCCATCAGCCCGACACTGAACACTGAAGCTTTCTTT
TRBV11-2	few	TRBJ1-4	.	CASSQGRANEKLFF	TGTGCCAGCAGTCAGGGTCGCGCTAATGAAAAACTGTTTTTT
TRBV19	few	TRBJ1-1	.	CASSMSLGAGNTEAFF	TGTGCCAGTAGTATGAGTTTGGGGGCCGGGAACACTGAAGCTTTCTTT
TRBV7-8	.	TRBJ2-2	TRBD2	CASSSLAGESTGELFF	TGTGCCAGCAGCTCTCTAGCGGGAGAGAGCACCGGGGAGCTGTTTTTT
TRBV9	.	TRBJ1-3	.	CASSVTSLANTIYF	TGTGCCAGCAGCGTGACATCTCTGGCAAACACCATATATTTT
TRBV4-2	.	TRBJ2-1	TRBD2	CASSQEPSGGARQFF	TGTGCCAGCAGCCAAGAGCCCAGCGGGGGGGCCAGGCAGTTCTTC